This T cell receptor beta chain was captured in a study of post-analysis software for immune sequencing data. TCR beta libraries were prepared from cDNA with unique molecular identifiers. TCRdb reprocessed the PCR reads via MiXCR and lists one record per CDR3 protein. The data show roughly 700,000 distinct CDR3 sequences, 25% to 30% seen once. Study-wide points: Diversity measured as normalized Chao1 was significantly lower in multiple sclerosis patients than in controls.

As regards this clonotype: The antigen is not known.

This receptor was obtained from a girl between 10 and 17 years old with multiple sclerosis. Source material: blood.

CDR3 protein: CASSAPNLGGMEQYF. The DNA for the CDR3 is TGTGCCAGCAGCGCGCCAAATCTAGGAGGTATGGAGCAGTACTTC. The genes are TRBV14 and TRBJ2-5; TRBD2 might be the D (5 bases). Germline loops: CDR1 SGHDN, CDR2 FVKESK. The CDR3 contains 15 residues. V was trimmed by 5 bases and J by 11 bases, leaving 24 bases between them.